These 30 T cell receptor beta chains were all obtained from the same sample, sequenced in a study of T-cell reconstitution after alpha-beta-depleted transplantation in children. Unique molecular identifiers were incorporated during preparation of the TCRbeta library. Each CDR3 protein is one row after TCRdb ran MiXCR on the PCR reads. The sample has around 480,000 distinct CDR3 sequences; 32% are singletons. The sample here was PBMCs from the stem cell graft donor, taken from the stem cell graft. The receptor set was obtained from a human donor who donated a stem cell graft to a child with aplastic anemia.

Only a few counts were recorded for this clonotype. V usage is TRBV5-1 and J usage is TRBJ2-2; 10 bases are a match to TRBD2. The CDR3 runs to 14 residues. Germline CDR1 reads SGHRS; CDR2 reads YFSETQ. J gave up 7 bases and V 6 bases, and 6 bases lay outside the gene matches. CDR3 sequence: CASNLAGANGELFF. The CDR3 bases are TGCGCCAGCAACCTAGCGGGAGCTAACGGGGAGCTGTTTTTT.

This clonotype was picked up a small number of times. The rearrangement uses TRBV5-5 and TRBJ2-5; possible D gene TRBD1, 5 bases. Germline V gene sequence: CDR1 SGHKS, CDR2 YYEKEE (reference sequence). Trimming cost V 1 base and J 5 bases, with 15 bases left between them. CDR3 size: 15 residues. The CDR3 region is CASSLNPRQWETQYF. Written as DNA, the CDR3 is TGTGCCAGCAGCTTGAATCCGCGACAGTGGGAGACCCAGTACTTC.

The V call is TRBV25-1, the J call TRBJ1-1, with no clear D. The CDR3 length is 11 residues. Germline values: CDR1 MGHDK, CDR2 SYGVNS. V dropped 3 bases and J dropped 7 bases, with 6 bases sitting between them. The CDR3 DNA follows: TGTGCCAGCAGTGACAGGCATGAAGCTTTCTTT. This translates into CASSDRHEAFF.

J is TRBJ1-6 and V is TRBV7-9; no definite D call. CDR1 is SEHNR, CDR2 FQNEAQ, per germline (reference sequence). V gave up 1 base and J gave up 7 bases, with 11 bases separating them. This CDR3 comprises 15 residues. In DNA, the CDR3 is TGTGCCAGCAGCTTAGAAGAGGGAATCAATTCACCCCTCCACTTT. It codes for CASSLEEGINSPLHF.

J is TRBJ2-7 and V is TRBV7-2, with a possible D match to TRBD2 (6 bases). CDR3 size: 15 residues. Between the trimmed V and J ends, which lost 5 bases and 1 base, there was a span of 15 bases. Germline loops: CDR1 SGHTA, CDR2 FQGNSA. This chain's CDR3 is CASSKAGGGSYEQYF. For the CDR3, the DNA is TGTGCCAGCAGCAAAGCGGGTGGGGGTTCCTACGAGCAGTACTTC.

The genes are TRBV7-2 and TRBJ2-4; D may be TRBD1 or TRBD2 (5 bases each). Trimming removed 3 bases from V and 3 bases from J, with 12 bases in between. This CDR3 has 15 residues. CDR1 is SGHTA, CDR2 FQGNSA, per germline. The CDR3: CASSLTGTNKNIQYF. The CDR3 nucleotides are TGTGCCAGCAGCTTGACCGGGACCAACAAAAACATTCAGTACTTC. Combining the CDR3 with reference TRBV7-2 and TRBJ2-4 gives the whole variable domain GAGVSQSPSNKVTEKGKDVELRCDPISGHTALYWYRQSLGQGLEFLIYFQGNSAPDKSGLPSDRFSAERTGGSVSTLTIQRTQQEDSAVYLCASSLTGTNKNIQYFGAGTRLSVL.

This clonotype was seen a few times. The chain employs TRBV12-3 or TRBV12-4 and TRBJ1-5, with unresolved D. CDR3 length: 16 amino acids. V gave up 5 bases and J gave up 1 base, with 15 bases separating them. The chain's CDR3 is CASSPRPLSSNQPQHF. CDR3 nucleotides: TGTGCCAGCAGTCCGCGCCCTCTCTCCAGCAATCAGCCCCAGCATTTT.

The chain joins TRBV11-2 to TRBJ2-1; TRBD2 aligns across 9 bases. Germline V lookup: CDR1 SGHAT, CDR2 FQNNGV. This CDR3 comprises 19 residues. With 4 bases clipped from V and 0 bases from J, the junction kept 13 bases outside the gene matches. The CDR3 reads CASSSLLGSGRFSYNEQFF. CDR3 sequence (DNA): TGTGCCAGCAGCTCCTTGCTGGGTAGCGGGAGATTCTCCTACAATGAGCAGTTCTTC.

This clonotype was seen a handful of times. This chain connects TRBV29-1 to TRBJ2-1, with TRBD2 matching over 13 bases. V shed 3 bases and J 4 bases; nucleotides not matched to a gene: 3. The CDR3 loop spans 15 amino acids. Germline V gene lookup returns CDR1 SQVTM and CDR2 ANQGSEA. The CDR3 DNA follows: TGCAGCGTTGAGGGGACTAGCGGGAATTACAATGAGCAGTTCTTC. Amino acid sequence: CSVEGTSGNYNEQFF.

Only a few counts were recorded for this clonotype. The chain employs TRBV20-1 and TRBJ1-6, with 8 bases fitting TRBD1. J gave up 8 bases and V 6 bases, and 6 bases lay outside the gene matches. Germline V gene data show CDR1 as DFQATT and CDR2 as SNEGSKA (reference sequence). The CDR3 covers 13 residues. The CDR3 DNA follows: TGCAGTGCAACACGCAGGGGGCATTCACCCCTCCACTTT. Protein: CSATRRGHSPLHF.

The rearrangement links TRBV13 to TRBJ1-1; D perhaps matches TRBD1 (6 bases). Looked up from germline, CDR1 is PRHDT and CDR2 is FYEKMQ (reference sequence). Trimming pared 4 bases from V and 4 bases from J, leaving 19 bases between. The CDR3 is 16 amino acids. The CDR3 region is CASSYGRGARGTEAFF. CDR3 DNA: TGTGCCAGCAGCTATGGCCGGGGGGCTCGGGGCACTGAAGCTTTCTTT.

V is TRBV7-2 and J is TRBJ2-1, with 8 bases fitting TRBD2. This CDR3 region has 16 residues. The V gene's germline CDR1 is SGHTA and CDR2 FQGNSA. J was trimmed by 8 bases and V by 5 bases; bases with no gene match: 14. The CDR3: CASSPEAGGLIHEQFF. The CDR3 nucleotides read TGTGCCAGCAGCCCTGAGGCGGGAGGTCTTATCCATGAGCAGTTCTTC.

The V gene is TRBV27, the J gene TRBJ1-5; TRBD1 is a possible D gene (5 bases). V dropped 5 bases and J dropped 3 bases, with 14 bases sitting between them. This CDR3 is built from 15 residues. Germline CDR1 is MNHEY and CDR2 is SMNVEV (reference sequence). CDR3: CASSQLYGANQPQHF. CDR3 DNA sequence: TGTGCCAGCAGTCAACTTTACGGGGCCAATCAGCCCCAGCATTTT.

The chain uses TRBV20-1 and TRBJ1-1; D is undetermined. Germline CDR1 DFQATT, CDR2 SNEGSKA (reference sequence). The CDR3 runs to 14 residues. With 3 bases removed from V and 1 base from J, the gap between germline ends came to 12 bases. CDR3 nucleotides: TGCAGTGCTAGGAGAGCCGATAGGAACACTGAAGCTTTCTTT. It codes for CSARRADRNTEAFF.

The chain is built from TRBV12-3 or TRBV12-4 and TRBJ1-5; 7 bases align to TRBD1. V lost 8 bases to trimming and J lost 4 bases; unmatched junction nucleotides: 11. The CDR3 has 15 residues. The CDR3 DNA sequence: TGTGCCAGCCAGAACCACCAGGGGGAGAATCAGCCCCAGCATTTT. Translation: CASQNHQGENQPQHF.

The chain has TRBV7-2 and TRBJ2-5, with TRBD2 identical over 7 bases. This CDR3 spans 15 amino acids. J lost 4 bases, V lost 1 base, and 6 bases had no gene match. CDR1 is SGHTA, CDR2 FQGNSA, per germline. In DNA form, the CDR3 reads TGTGCCAGCAGCTTAGTGGGCGGGAGAGTAGAGACCCAGTACTTC. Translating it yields CASSLVGGRVETQYF.

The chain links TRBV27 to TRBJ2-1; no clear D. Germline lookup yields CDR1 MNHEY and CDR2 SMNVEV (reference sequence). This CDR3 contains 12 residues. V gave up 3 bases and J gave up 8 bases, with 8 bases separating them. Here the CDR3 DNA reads TGTGCCAGCAGTTTGCGATTCGATGAGCAGTTCTTC. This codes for CASSLRFDEQFF.

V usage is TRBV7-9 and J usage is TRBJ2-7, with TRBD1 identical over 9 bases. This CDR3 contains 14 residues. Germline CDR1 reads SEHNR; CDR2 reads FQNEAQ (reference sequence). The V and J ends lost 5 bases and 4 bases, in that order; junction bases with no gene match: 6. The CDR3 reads CASSPRTGVYEQYF. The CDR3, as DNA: TGTGCCAGCAGCCCCCGGACAGGGGTGTACGAGCAGTACTTC.

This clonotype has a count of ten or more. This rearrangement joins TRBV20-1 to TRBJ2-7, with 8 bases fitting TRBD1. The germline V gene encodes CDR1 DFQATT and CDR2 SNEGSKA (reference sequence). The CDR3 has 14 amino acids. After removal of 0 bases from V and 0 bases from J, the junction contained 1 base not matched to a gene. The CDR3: CSARDTGGSYEQYV. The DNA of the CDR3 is TGCAGTGCTAGAGATACAGGGGGCTCCTACGAGCAGTACGTC.

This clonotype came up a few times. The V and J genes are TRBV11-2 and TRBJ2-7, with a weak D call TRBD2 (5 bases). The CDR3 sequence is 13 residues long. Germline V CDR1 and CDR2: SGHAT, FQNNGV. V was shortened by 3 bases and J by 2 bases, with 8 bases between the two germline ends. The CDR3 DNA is TGTGCCAGCAGCTTGGCGGGCGCCTACGAGCAGTACGTC. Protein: CASSLAGAYEQYV.

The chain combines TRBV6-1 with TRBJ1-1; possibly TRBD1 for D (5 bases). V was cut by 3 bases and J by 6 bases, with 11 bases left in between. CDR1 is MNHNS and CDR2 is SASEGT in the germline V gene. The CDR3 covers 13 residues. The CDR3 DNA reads TGTGCCAGCAGTGAGGCAGGGCTGCCTGAAGCTTTCTTT. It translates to CASSEAGLPEAFF.

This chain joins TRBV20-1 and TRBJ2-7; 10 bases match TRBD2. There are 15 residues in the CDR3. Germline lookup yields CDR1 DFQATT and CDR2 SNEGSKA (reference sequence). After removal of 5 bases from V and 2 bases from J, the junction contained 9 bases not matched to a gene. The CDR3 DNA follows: TGCAGTGCTTCCCCCGGGACTAGCGCGACCTACGAGCAGTACTTC. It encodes CSASPGTSATYEQYF.

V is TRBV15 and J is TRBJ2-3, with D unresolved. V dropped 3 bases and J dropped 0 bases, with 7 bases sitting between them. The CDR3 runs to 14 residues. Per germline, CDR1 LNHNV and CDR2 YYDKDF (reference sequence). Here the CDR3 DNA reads TGTGCCACCAGCAGCGGTACTAGCACAGATACGCAGTATTTT. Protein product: CATSSGTSTDTQYF.

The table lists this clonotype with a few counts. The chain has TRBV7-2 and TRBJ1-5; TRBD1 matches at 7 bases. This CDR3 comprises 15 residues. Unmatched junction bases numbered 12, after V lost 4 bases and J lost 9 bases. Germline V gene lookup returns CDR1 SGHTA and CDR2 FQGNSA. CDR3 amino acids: CASSSGQPHEGPQHF. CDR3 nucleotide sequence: TGTGCCAGCAGCTCGGGACAGCCTCACGAGGGGCCCCAGCATTTT.

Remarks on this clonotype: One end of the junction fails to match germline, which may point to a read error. In DNA, the CDR3 is TGTGCCAGCAGTTTAAAGGGGGCCAGCCATTTGCATGAGAAGTTCTTC. Its protein is CASSLKGASHLHEKFF. The chain links TRBV28 to TRBJ2-1, with 7 bases that match TRBD1. Per the germline V gene, CDR1 is MDHEN and CDR2 is SYDVKM. This CDR3 region has 16 residues.

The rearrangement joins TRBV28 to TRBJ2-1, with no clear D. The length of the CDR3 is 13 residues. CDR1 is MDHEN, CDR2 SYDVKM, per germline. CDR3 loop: CAFQKSVSDEQFF. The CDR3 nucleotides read TGTGCTTTCCAAAAGTCTGTATCGGATGAGCAGTTCTTC. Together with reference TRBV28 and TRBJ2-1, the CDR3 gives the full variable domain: DVKVTQSSRYLVKRTGEKVFLECVQDMDHENMFWYRQDPGLGLRLIYFSYDVKMKEKGDIPEGYSVSREKKERFSLILESASTNQTSMYLCAFQKSVSDEQFFGPGTRLTVL.

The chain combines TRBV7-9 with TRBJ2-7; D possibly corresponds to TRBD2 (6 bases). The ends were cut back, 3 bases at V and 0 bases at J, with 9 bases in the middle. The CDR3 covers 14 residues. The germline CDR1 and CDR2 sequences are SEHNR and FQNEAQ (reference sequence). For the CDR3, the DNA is TGTGCCAGCAGCTTGGAGGGGACCTCCTACGAGCAGTACTTC. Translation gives CASSLEGTSYEQYF.

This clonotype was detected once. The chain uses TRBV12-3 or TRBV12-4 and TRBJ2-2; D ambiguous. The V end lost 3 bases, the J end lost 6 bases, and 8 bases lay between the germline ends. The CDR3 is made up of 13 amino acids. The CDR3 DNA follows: TGTGCCAGCAGTTTCGTGAGTCCCGGGGAGCTGTTTTTT. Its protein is CASSFVSPGELFF.

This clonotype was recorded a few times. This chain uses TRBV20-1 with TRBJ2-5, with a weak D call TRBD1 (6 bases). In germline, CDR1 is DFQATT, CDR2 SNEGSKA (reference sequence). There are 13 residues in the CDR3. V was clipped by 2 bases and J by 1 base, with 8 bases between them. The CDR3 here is CSARWGLQETQYF. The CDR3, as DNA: TGCAGTGCTAGATGGGGGCTCCAAGAGACCCAGTACTTC.

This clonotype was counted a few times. CDR3 nucleotide sequence: TGTGCCAGCAGTTTTGGTGCCAGAGGGGGCTACACCTTC. Translated, it gives CASSFGARGGYTF. V and J are TRBV27 and TRBJ1-2; D is uncertain. V was trimmed by 3 bases and J by 8 bases, leaving 13 bases between them. The CDR3 is 13 amino acids. CDR1 and CDR2 from the germline V gene are MNHEY and SMNVEV (reference sequence).